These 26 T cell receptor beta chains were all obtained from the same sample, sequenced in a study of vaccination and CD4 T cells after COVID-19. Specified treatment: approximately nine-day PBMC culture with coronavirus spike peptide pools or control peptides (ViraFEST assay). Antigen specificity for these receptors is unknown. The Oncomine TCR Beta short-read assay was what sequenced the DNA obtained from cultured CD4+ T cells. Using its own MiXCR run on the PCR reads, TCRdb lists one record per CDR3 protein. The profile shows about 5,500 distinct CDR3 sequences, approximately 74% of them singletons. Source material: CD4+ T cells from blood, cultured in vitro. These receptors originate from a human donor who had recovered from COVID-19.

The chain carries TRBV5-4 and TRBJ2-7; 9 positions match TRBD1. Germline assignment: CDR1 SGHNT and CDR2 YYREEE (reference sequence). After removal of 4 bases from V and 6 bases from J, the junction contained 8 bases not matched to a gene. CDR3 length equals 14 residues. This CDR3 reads CASSDTQGAGEQYF. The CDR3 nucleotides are TGTGCCAGCAGCGATACACAGGGGGCGGGCGAGCAGTACTTC. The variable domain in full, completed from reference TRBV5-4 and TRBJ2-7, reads ETGVTQSPTHLIKTRGQQVTLRCSSQSGHNTVSWYQQALGQGPQFIFQYYREEENGRGNFPPRFSGLQFPNYSSELNVNALELDDSALYLCASSDTQGAGEQYFGPGTRLTVT.

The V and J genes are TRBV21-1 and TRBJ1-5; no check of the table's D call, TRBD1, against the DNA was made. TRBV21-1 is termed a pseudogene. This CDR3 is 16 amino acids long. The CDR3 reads CASSKEAGVSNQPQHF. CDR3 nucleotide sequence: TGTGCCAGCAGCAAAGAGGCAGGGGTTAGCAATCAGCCCCAGCATTTT.

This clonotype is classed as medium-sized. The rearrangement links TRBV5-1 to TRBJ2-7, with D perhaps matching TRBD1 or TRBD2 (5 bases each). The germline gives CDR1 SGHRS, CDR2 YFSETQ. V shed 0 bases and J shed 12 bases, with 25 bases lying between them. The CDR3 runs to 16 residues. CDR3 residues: CASSLGDPGSGRVGYF. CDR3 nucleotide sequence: TGCGCCAGCAGCTTGGGGGACCCCGGAAGCGGCAGGGTTGGGTACTTC.

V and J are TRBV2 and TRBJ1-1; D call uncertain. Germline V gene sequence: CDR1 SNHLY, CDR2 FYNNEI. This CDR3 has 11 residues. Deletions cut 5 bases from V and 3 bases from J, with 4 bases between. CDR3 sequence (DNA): TGTGCCAGCAGTAGTTACACTGAAGCTTTCTTT. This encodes CASSSYTEAFF.

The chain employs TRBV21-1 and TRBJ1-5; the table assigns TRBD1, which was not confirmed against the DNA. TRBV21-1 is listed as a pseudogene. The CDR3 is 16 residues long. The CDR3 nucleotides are TGTGCCAGCAGCAAACTCGGGACAGGGTATTGTCAGCCCCAGCATTTT. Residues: CASSKLGTGYCQPQHF.

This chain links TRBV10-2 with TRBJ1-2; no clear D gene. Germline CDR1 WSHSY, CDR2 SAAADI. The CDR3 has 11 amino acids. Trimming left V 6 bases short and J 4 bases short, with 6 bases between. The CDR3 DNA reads TGCGCCAGCAGAGACCGCTATGGCTACACCTTC. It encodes CASRDRYGYTF.

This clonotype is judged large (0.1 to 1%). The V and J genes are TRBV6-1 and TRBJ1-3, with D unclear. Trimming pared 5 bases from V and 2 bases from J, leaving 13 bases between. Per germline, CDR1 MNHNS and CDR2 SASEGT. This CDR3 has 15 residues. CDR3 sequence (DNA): TGTGCCAGCAGTAGAGGCCCGATGACTGGAAACACCATATATTTT. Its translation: CASSRGPMTGNTIYF.

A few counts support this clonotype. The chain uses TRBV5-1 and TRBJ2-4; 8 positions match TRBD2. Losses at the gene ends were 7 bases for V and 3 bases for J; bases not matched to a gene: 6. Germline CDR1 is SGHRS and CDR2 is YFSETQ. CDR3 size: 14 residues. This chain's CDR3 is CASGSGGDKNIQYF. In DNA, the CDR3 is TGCGCCAGCGGTTCGGGAGGGGACAAAAACATTCAGTACTTC. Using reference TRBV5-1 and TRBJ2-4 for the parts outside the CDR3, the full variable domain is KAGVTQTPRYLIKTRGQQVTLSCSPISGHRSVSWYQQTPGQGLQFLFEYFSETQRNKGNFPGRFSGRQFSNSRSEMNVSTLELGDSALYLCASGSGGDKNIQYFGAGTRLSVL.

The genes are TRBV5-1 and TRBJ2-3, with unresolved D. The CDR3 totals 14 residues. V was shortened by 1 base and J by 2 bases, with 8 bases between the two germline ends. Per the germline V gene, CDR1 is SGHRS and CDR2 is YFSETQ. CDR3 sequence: CASSLFTATDTQYF. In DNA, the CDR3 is TGCGCCAGCAGCTTGTTTACAGCCACAGATACGCAGTATTTT.

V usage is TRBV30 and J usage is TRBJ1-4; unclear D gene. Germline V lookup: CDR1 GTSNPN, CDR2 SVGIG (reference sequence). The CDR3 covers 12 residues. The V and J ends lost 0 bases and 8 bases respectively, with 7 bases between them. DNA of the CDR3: TGTGCCTGGAGTGTAGTGAAGGAAAAACTGTTTTTT. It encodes CAWSVVKEKLFF.

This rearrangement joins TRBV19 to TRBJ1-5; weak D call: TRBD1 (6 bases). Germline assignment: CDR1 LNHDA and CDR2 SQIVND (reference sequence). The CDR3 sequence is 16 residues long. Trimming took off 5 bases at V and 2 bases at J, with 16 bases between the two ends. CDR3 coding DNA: TGTGCCAGTAGTGGCGGACACAGGGCCGGCAATCAGCCCCAGCATTTT. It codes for CASSGGHRAGNQPQHF.

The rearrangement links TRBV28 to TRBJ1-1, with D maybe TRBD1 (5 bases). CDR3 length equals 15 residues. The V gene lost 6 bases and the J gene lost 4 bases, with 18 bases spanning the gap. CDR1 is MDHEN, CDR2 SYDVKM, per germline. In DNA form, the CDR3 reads TGTGCCAGCAGCCGTCCCCGACAGCGGATCACTGAAGCTTTCTTT. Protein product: CASSRPRQRITEAFF.

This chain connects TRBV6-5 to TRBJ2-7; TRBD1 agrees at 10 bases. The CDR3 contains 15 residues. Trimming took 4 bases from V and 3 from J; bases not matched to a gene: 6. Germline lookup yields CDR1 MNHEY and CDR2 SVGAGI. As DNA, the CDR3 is TGTGCCAGCAGTTCCGCCGGGACAGGGGACTACGAGCAGTACTTC. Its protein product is CASSSAGTGDYEQYF.

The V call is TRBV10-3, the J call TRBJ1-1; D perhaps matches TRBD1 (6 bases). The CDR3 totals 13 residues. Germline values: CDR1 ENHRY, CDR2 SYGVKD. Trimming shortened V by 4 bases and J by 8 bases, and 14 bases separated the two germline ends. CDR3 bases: TGTGCCATCAGTGCGGGGGCGGACAGAGAAGCTTTCTTT. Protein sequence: CAISAGADREAFF.

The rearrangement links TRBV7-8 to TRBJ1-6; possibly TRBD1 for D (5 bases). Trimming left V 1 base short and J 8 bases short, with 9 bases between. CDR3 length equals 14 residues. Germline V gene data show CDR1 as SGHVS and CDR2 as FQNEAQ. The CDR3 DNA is TGTGCCAGCAGCTTAGTTAGGGGTGATTCACCCCTCCACTTT. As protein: CASSLVRGDSPLHF.

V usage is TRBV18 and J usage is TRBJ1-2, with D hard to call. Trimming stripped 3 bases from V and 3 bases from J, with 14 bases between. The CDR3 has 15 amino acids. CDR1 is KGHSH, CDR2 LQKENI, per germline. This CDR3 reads CASSPSGGSDYGYTF. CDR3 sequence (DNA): TGTGCCAGCTCACCCTCGGGAGGGTCCGACTATGGCTACACCTTC.

The CDR3 spells CASSLWGADNSPLHF. CDR3 bases: TGTGCCAGCAGTTTATGGGGGGCTGATAATTCACCCCTCCACTTT. The chain recombines TRBV27 with TRBJ1-6; D possibly corresponds to TRBD1 (6 bases). With 1 base removed from V and 5 bases from J, the gap between germline ends came to 9 bases. CDR3 size: 15 residues. The germline V gene has CDR1 MNHEY and CDR2 SMNVEV (reference sequence).

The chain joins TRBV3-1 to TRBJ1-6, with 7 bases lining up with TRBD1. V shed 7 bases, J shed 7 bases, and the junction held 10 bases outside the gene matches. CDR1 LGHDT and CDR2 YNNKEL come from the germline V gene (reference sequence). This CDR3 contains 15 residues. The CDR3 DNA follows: TGTGCCAGCACCACAGGGGAGGTTCGGAATTCACCCCTCCACTTT. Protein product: CASTTGEVRNSPLHF.

CDR3 sequence reads: CASSEVQGRNTEAFF. The CDR3 coding sequence is TGTGCCAGCAGTGAAGTACAGGGGCGGAACACTGAAGCTTTCTTT. This chain uses TRBV2 with TRBJ1-1, with 7 bases that match TRBD1. CDR1 SNHLY and CDR2 FYNNEI come from the germline V gene. V was pared by 1 base and J by 1 base, with 3 bases of the junction left unmatched. The CDR3 contains 15 residues.

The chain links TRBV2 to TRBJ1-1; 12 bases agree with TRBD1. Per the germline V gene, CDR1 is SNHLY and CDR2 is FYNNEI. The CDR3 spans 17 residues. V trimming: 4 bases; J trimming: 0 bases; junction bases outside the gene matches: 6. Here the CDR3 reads CASSGGTGGLMNTEAFF. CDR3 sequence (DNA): TGTGCCAGCAGTGGGGGGACAGGGGGCCTAATGAACACTGAAGCTTTCTTT.

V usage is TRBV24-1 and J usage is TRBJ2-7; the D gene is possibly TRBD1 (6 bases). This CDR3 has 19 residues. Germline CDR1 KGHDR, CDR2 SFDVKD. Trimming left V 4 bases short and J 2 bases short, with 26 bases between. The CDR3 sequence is CATSDTKVRGRREAYEQYF. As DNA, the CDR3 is TGTGCCACCAGTGACACCAAGGTCAGGGGTAGGAGAGAGGCCTACGAGCAGTACTTC.

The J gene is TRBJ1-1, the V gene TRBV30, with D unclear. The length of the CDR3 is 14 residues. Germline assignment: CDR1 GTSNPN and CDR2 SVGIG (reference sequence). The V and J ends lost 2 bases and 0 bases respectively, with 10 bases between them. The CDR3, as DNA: TGTGCCTGGAGTATATACAGCCTGAACACTGAAGCTTTCTTT. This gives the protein CAWSIYSLNTEAFF.

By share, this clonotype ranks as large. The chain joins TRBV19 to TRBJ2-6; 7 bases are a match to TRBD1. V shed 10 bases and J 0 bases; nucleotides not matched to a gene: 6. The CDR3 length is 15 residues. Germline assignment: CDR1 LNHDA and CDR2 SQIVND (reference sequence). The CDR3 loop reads CATTGSYSGANVLTF. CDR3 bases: TGTGCCACGACAGGGTCCTACTCTGGGGCCAACGTCCTGACTTTC.

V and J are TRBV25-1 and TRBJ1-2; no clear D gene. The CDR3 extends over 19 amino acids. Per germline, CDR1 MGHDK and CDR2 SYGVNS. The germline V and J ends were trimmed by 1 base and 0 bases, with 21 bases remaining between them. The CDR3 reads CASSEFRSKVGVSNYGYTF. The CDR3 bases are TGTGCCAGCAGTGAATTTAGATCGAAAGTTGGGGTTTCTAACTATGGCTACACCTTC.

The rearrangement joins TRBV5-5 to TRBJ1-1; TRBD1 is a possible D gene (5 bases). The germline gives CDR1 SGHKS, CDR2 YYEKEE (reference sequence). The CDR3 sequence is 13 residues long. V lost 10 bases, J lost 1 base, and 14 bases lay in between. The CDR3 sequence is CAQFRQKNTEAFF. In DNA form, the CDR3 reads TGTGCCCAGTTTCGACAGAAGAACACTGAAGCTTTCTTT.

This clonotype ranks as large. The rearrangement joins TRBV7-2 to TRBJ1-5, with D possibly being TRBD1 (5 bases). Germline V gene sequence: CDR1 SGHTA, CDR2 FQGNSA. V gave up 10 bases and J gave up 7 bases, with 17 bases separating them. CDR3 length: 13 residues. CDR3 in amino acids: CATSVRGEQPQHF. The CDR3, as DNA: TGTGCCACCAGTGTAAGGGGCGAACAGCCCCAGCATTTT.